This paragraph reports one T cell receptor (beta chain). This clonotype came up many times. Its antigen remains unidentified. Base-call qualities are not available, and no considerably larger clone is one nucleotide away. Deletion took 5 bases off V and 0 bases off J, with a span of 14 bases between the germline ends. There are 15 amino acids in the CDR3, from cysteine to phenylalanine inclusive. The CDR3 DNA has 45 bases and is translated from base 1. Based on the germline V gene (reference sequence), the CDR1 and CDR2 sequences are MNHNY and SVGAGI. What this sample's time point label stands for: sample taken at primary tumor resection. Donors were 65 to 85 patients with early-stage, untreated non-small cell lung cancer from the lung TRACERx cohort. For TCR sequencing, whole RNA was extracted from tumor and nontumor lung tissue, or from cryopreserved PBMC samples, and no cell sorting was done. Patients were selected for TCR sequencing only if sufficient RNA was available from at least two tumor regions. Tumor and adjacent nontumor lung specimens were reviewed by a lung pathologist before selection.

Library preparation employed 5' RACE. The instrument given in TCRdb is NextSeq 500. To allow correction of PCR and sequencing errors, the TCR library protocol tagged every TCR cDNA molecule with a unique molecular identifier. The original pipeline was this. TCR identification, UMI-based error correction and CDR3 extraction were performed with Decombinator tools. TCRs above a frequency of 2 per 1,000, corresponding to the top 1% of the tumor frequency distribution, were defined as expanded. Expanded tumor TCRs statistically deemed absent (corrected P<0.05) from at least one tumor region were classed as regional, and all other expanded tumor TCRs were classed as ubiquitous. Rényi diversity was computed with the R vegan package after subsampling each repertoire 100 times to 5,000 TCRs. CDR3 similarity networks were built from amino acid triplet string-kernel similarity, with CDR3s being connected when pairwise similarity was above 0.82. Through fastp at Q25 and MiXCR, TCRdb rebuilt clones from the public reads, retaining in-frame beta chains. Records with the same CDR3 protein are collapsed into one entry carrying the most frequent genes and DNA. Here the V and J calls rest on TCRdb's processing, not on the authors' analysis. The sample includes approximately 23,000 distinct CDR3 sequences, with less than 5% observed a single time. The ten largest clones add up to 9.9% of the sample.

The data were obtained in a study of spatial heterogeneity in lung cancer (dated by TCRdb to the late 2010s). Some background on the complete study: Beta-chain transcripts were consistently detected in greater numbers than alpha-chain transcripts, which likely reflects a higher abundance of beta-chain transcripts. Nonsynonymous mutation counts, determined by whole-exome sequencing of tumor tissue, were related to features of the TCR repertoire. TCR alpha and beta repertoires were quantitatively compared across multiple tumor regions, matched nontumor lung and blood in non-small cell lung cancer. Both alpha and beta chains were TCR-sequenced in hundreds of tumor regions, under 85 matched nontumor lung samples and over 55 PBMC samples obtained at surgery. In the raw uncorrected reads, each unique combination of TCR and UMI appeared more than ten times on average. In tumor regions, TCR transcript counts showed a strong correlation with a T cell transcriptional module score from matched bulk RNA-seq. Study-wide findings and limitations: The count of ubiquitous expanded TCRs correlated with the count of ubiquitous nonsynonymous mutations, and the count of regional expanded TCRs correlated with the count of regional nonsynonymous mutations. Estimated TCR-seq coverage of tumor T cells was only 5.5% to 7% for alpha chains and about 14% for beta chains. A correlation was observed between the number of expanded intratumoral alpha and beta TCRs and the tumor nonsynonymous mutation count. Additional single-cell paired TCR alpha and beta sequencing was considered necessary to confirm, at a functional level, the hypothesis that regional TCRs recognize regional mutations.

Sequencing was performed on lung tumor tissue, taken at surgery. Here the chain combines TRBV6-6 and TRBJ2-7; tentative D gene TRBD1, with 7 bases matching. The clonotype comes from a male donor with early-stage non-small cell lung cancer. CDR3 reads: CASSPPRDSSYEQYF. The DNA sequence is TGTGCCAGCAGTCCACCGCGGGACAGCTCCTACGAGCAGTACTTC.